This T cell receptor beta chain was retrieved from a study of radiation and T cells in renal cell carcinoma. The germline gives CDR1 SEHNR, CDR2 FQNEAQ (reference sequence). V lost 5 bases and J lost 4; bases outside the gene matches: 6. The CDR3 is 14 amino acids. Treatment: 15 Gy SBRT to primary tumor, nephrectomy 4 weeks later. Nephrectomy followed 15 Gy stereotactic body radiation by 4 weeks. TCRdb's table, derived via immunoSEQ multiplex PCR, lists solely in-frame clones and lacks some. The repertoire consists of over 15,000 clones, with around 55% occurring once and the leading ten covering 10% to 15%. By its share, this clone is medium-sized.

This TCR was recovered from a man aged 45-60 years with renal cell carcinoma. Sequences were derived from tumor tissue, sampled from a patient whose treatment included radiotherapy and nephrectomy. V gene TRBV7-9 combines with J gene TRBJ1-2; 8 nucleotides line up with TRBD1. CDR3 sequence (DNA): TGTGCCAGCAGCGGCGGACAGGGTAGCTATGGCTACACCTTC. Protein: CASSGGQGSYGYTF.